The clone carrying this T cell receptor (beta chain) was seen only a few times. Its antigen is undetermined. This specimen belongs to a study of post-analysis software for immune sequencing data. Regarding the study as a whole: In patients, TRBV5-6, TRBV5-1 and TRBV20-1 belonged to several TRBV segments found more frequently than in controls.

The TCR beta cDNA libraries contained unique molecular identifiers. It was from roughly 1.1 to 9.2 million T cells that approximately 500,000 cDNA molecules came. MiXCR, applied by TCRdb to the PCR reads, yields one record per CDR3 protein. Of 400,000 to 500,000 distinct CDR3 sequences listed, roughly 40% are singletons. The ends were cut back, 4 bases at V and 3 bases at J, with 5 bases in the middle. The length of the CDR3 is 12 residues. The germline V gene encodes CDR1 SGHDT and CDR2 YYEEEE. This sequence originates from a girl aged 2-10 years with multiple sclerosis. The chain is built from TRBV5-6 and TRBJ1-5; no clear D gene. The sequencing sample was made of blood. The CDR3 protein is CASSTHNQPQHF. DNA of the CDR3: TGTGCCAGCAGCACTCACAATCAGCCCCAGCATTTT.